This TCR beta chain appears in the sequencing data of a study of cytomegalovirus exposure and HLA in healthy donors. Study-level findings and limits: TRBV6-2, TRBV6-3 and some other V segments were excluded as indistinguishable. In a later analysis, productive TCRs from donors in an Asian-associated ancestry cluster reportedly carried fewer N-insertions than the cohort mean.

The V segment lost 6 bases and the J segment 4 bases; nucleotides outside the gene matches: 8. Germline assignment: CDR1 MNHEY and CDR2 SVGAGI. The CDR3 length is 14 residues. Use of 60 Vbeta and 13 Jbeta primers characterized the PCR. Here immunoSEQ multiplex PCR was the method, and the copy in TCRdb shows in-frame clones only, minus some. The sample holds 150,000 to 200,000 clones, 78% seen once. A note on this clone: Antigen unknown.

The clonotype comes from a woman younger than 45 in good health and CMV-seropositive. Sequencing was done on a sample of PBMCs. The chain carries TRBV6-5 and TRBJ2-5; TRBD2 matches 7 bases. This CDR3 is CASRHRLAAETQYF. The CDR3 DNA follows: TGTGCCAGCAGACACAGACTAGCCGCAGAGACCCAGTACTTC.